This T cell receptor beta chain emerged from a study of blood T cells in healthy people across ages. Findings of the study overall: The study lacked donor CMV status, which possibly confounded expanded clonotype changes.

This clonotype showed up just a few times. The antigen remains undetermined. Each of the donors had ten milliliters of peripheral blood drawn into EDTA-treated Vacutainer tubes. Sample-barcoded 5' priming and a J-beta primer mix drove a second PCR of roughly 7 to 11 cycles. Every molecule of cDNA carried a tag from a template-switch adaptor with 12 random nucleotides. A single record per CDR3 protein comes from TCRdb applying MiXCR to the 5' RACE reads. The sample has about 570,000 distinct CDR3 sequences, approximately 30% seen once. This CDR3 is 13 amino acids long. Trimming left V 0 bases short and J 0 bases short, with 3 bases between. Germline V lookup: CDR1 SQVTM, CDR2 ANQGSEA.

The sequence was obtained from a woman aged 70 to 79 in good health. The J gene is TRBJ1-5, the V gene TRBV29-1; D unclear. The sequencing input was blood. The CDR3 protein is CSVEENSNQPQHF. As DNA, the CDR3 is TGCAGCGTTGAAGAGAATAGCAATCAGCCCCAGCATTTT.